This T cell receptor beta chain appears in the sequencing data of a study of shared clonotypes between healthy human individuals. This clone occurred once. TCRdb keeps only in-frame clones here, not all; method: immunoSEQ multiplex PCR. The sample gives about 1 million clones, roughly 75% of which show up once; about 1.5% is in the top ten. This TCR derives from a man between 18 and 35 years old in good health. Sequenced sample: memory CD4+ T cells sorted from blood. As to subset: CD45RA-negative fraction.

CDR3 region: CASSRGSGSEQFF. The DNA of the CDR3 is TGTGCCAGCAGCCGCGGGTCCGGCTCTGAGCAGTTCTTC. The chain couples TRBV7-9 to TRBJ2-1; tentative D call: TRBD2 (5 bases). Between the trimmed V and J ends, which lost 5 bases and 9 bases, there was a span of 14 bases. Germline values: CDR1 SEHNR, CDR2 FQNEAQ (reference sequence). The CDR3 runs to 13 residues.